The T cell receptor (beta chain) described here comes from a study of T-cell reconstitution after alpha-beta-depleted transplantation in children (dated by TCRdb to about 2016). For the study in its entirety: Using TCR repertoire profiling, the study quantitatively followed how T-cell immune reconstitution unfolded in children after TCRalphabeta/CD19-depleted allogeneic hematopoietic cell transplantation.

On the study overall, not on this receptor specifically: The high TCRbeta diversity at day 60 in some patients was ascribed to recipient T cells and intrathymic progenitors that had survived conditioning. Hyperexpanded clone frequencies declined over subsequent months; after one year, T-cell counts and TCRbeta diversity were mostly attributed to newly produced T cells. The apparently early alphabetaT-cell count recovery about two months after transplant was reportedly dependent on only several hundred rapidly expanded clones derived from non-depleted graft cells.

CDR1 and CDR2 were assigned from the germline V gene (reference sequence) as DFQATT and SNEGSKA. Reading from cysteine to phenylalanine, the CDR3 counts 17 amino acids. The retained sequence is limited to the CDR3, 51 bases, with the frame set at the first base. The treatment or condition label, as the study defines it: allogeneic hematopoietic cell transplantation with graft depleted of TCRalphabeta T cells and CD19 B cells. The children who served as transplant recipients had been given grafts of TCRalphabeta/CD19-depleted allogeneic hematopoietic cells. As for this clonotype: There is no known antigen for this receptor. One junction end disagrees with the germline gene, perhaps due to a read error.

Receptor libraries were prepared by PCR. The run used an Illumina HiSeq 2500. Molecular barcoding was employed in the preparation of TCR libraries, with unique molecular identifiers being used to normalize TCRbeta repertoire quantification. Starting from the raw public reads, TCRdb applied fastp trimming at Q25, assembled clones with MiXCR and retained in-frame beta chains. Rows merge per CDR3 protein into single entries with the most common DNA and genes. The sample table records about 260,000 distinct CDR3 sequences; 7.5% to 9.5% of these occur just once. Clones ranked in the top ten supply less than 8% of the sample.

The origin of this receptor is a male patient between 10 and 17 years old who had a stem cell transplant for acute lymphoblastic leukemia, so the T cells may come from the graft donor. Recombination joined TRBV20-1 with TRBJ2-3, with 10 middle bases fitting TRBD2. The sequences come from PBMCs, mostly from graft donor cells, collected 180 days after TCRalphabeta/CD19-depleted stem cell transplant. This receptor has the CDR3 CCARDQVAGGRIDTQYF. The DNA sequence is as follows: TGCTGTGCTAGAGATCAGGTAGCGGGAGGTCGCATAGATACGCAGTATTTT.